Below, 27 T cell receptor beta chains from the same sample are listed, as sequenced in a study of memory CD4+ T cells and cytomegalovirus serostatus. The sort gate was single viable CD3+CD4+CD8-CD45RO+ cells for memory CD4+ T cells. The assay was immunoSEQ multiplex PCR, and TCRdb's table has in-frame clones only and misses some. This sample has approximately 74,000 clones; 70% to 80% occur once, and the top ten carry around 4.5%. Material for sequencing was memory CD4+ T cells from blood. These receptors were obtained from an adult in good health and CMV-seropositive.

The rearrangement uses TRBV29-1 and TRBJ2-1, with 11 bases aligning to TRBD1. Trimming took 7 bases from V and 6 from J; bases not matched to a gene: 8. The germline gives CDR1 SQVTM, CDR2 ANQGSEA. The CDR3 extends over 14 amino acids. The CDR3 loop reads CSAAGQGALNEQFF. CDR3 bases: TGCAGCGCCGCCGGACAGGGGGCTCTCAATGAGCAGTTCTTC.

This chain connects TRBV6-4 to TRBJ1-2; D might be TRBD1 (5 bases). The germline V gene has CDR1 MRHNA and CDR2 SNTAGT. V lost 2 bases and J 8 bases, leaving 18 bases between the germline ends. This CDR3 region has 15 residues. The CDR3 DNA sequence: TGTGCCAGCAGTGACGGTGGCAGGGTCTCTGGAGGCTACACCTTC. Amino acid sequence: CASSDGGRVSGGYTF.

The gene calls are TRBV6-5 and TRBJ2-3; D perhaps matches TRBD1 (5 bases). Germline CDR1 and CDR2: MNHEY and SVGAGI. This CDR3 comprises 16 residues. Trimming cost V 4 bases and J 0 bases, with 14 bases left between them. The chain's CDR3 is CASSWKTAVSTDTQYF. CDR3 nucleotide sequence: TGTGCCAGCAGTTGGAAGACAGCCGTAAGCACAGATACGCAGTATTTT.

This clone was seen only a few times. The V and J genes are TRBV11-2 and TRBJ2-5; 10 bases fit TRBD1. Germline CDR1 SGHAT, CDR2 FQNNGV. CDR3 length: 14 amino acids. V shed 8 bases, J shed 4 bases, and the junction held 7 bases outside the gene matches. The CDR3 bases are TGTGCCAGCCAACGGACAGGGGGAGGAGAGACCCAGTACTTC. Translated, it gives CASQRTGGGETQYF.

A remark on this clone: No DNA is shown, since the ends of the CDR3 on it are uncertain; the CDR3 is the one TCRdb lists. This rearrangement joins TRBV7-2 to TRBJ1-2. The CDR3 extends over 12 residues, inclusive of both ends. Germline loops: CDR1 SGHTA, CDR2 FQGNSA. This chain's CDR3 is CASSLVGVGATF.

The chain couples TRBV7-3 to TRBJ2-7, with 7 bases fitting TRBD2. Germline V gene sequence: CDR1 SGHTA, CDR2 FQGTGA. J was trimmed by 7 bases and V by 6 bases; bases with no gene match: 15. This CDR3 contains 15 residues. The CDR3 DNA reads TGTGCCAGCAGTAACACCGGAGGGAGGGCCTCGGAGCAGTACTTC. Translating it yields CASSNTGGRASEQYF.

This clone was observed a few times. The chain joins TRBV28 to TRBJ2-7, with D perhaps matching TRBD1 (6 bases). The CDR3 is 13 amino acids. Germline CDR1 MDHEN, CDR2 SYDVKM. V dropped 6 bases and J dropped 1 base, with 10 bases sitting between them. CDR3 nucleotide sequence: TGTGCCAGCAGAAAGGACAGTTCCTACGAGCAGTACTTC. It encodes CASRKDSSYEQYF.

Of note for this clone: Distinct nucleotide sequences in the sample also encode this CDR3. The V call is TRBV11-2, the J call TRBJ2-3; D ambiguous. Trimming took off 5 bases at V and 2 bases at J, with 5 bases between the two ends. This CDR3 has 12 residues. CDR1 and CDR2 (germline): SGHAT, FQNNGV. For the CDR3, the DNA is TGTGCCAGCAGCCCCGTCACAGATACGCAGTATTTT. Translated, it gives CASSPVTDTQYF.

This chain connects TRBV10-1 to TRBJ2-7; 13 bases match TRBD2. Germline CDR1 reads WNHNN; CDR2 reads SYGVQD (reference sequence). The CDR3 loop spans 18 amino acids. J was trimmed by 2 bases and V by 6 bases; bases with no gene match: 13. The CDR3 sequence is CASSHGLAGESSPYEQYF. DNA for the CDR3: TGCGCCAGCAGCCATGGACTAGCGGGAGAGTCATCCCCCTACGAGCAGTACTTC.

The chain combines TRBV19 with TRBJ1-5, with TRBD1 matching over 7 bases. The V gene's germline CDR1 is LNHDA and CDR2 SQIVND (reference sequence). The CDR3 loop spans 14 amino acids. J lost 7 bases, V lost 4 bases, and 7 bases had no gene match. The CDR3 protein is CASSRGGAGQPQHF. In DNA, the CDR3 is TGTGCCAGTAGTAGAGGGGGCGCCGGGCAGCCCCAGCATTTT.

The chain links TRBV6-6 to TRBJ1-5; TRBD1 matches 9 bases. The CDR3 has 15 amino acids. Trimming took 5 bases from V and 4 from J; bases not matched to a gene: 6. Germline-derived CDR1 and CDR2 are MNHNY and SVGAGI (reference sequence). The CDR3 reads CASSPGTGNNQPQHF. CDR3 nucleotides: TGTGCCAGCAGTCCGGGGACAGGGAATAATCAGCCCCAGCATTTT.

The chain combines TRBV25-1 with TRBJ2-1; 13 bases agree with TRBD2. Germline V gene data show CDR1 as MGHDK and CDR2 as SYGVNS. The CDR3 contains 16 residues. The V and J ends lost 4 bases and 5 bases, in that order; junction bases with no gene match: 5. CDR3 coding DNA: TGTGCCAGCAGTGCCGCCGGGACTAGCGGGGACAATGAGCAGTTCTTC. This sequence encodes CASSAAGTSGDNEQFF. Looking up the rest from reference TRBV25-1 and TRBJ2-1 gives the full variable domain: EADIYQTPRYLVIGTGKKITLECSQTMGHDKMYWYQQDPGMELHLIHYSYGVNSTEKGDLSSESTVSRIRTEHFPLTLESARPSHTSQYLCASSAAGTSGDNEQFFGPGTRLTVL.

V is TRBV30 and J is TRBJ2-5, with TRBD2 matching 12 bases. The CDR3 contains 16 residues. CDR1 and CDR2 (germline): GTSNPN, SVGIG (reference sequence). V gave up 3 bases and J gave up 4 bases; unmatched junction bases: 9. The CDR3 DNA sequence: TGTGCCTGGAGGGGTCTAGCGGGAGGGCCCTTAGAGACCCAGTACTTC. Translated, it gives CAWRGLAGGPLETQYF.

The rearrangement joins TRBV10-1 to TRBJ2-4; D not certain. CDR1 and CDR2 (germline): WNHNN, SYGVQD (reference sequence). The CDR3 is made up of 13 amino acids. Trimming stripped 8 bases from V and 8 bases from J, with 16 bases between. CDR3 bases: TGCGCCAGCCTTTTCAACGTCGAGTACATTCAGTACTTC. Protein product: CASLFNVEYIQYF.

This rearrangement joins TRBV5-1 to TRBJ1-1; D remains ambiguous. CDR1 and CDR2 from the germline V gene are SGHRS and YFSETQ. This CDR3 spans 13 amino acids. Trimming stripped 0 bases from V and 6 bases from J, with 9 bases between. As DNA, the CDR3 is TGCGCCAGCAGCTTGGATGGCGAGGCTGAAGCTTTCTTT. Amino acids: CASSLDGEAEAFF.

The chain has TRBV28 and TRBJ1-2; 12 bases map to TRBD1. Unmatched junction bases numbered 6, after V lost 2 bases and J lost 8 bases. The germline gives CDR1 MDHEN, CDR2 SYDVKM. The CDR3 totals 15 residues. Here the CDR3 reads CASSLGTGGARGYTF. DNA for the CDR3: TGTGCCAGCAGTTTAGGGACAGGGGGCGCGAGAGGCTACACCTTC.

This sequence joins TRBV5-1 and TRBJ1-1; D may be TRBD1 (5 bases). Trimming took 6 bases from V and 0 from J, leaving 12 bases between them. Germline-derived CDR1 and CDR2 are SGHRS and YFSETQ. This CDR3 has 14 residues. The CDR3 protein is CASTWGGLNTEAFF. DNA of the CDR3: TGCGCCAGCACATGGGGGGGTCTGAACACTGAAGCTTTCTTT.

This clone was seen just once. The chain employs TRBV2 and TRBJ1-1; weak D call: TRBD1 (6 bases). The CDR3 covers 14 residues. Trimming left V 7 bases short and J 1 base short, with 13 bases between. Germline V CDR1 and CDR2: SNHLY, FYNNEI. CDR3 sequence reads: CASTVDRSNTEAFF. The CDR3 bases are TGTGCCAGCACCGTGGACAGATCGAACACTGAAGCTTTCTTT.

The rearrangement uses TRBV19 and TRBJ1-2; 7 bases are a match to TRBD1. Germline-derived CDR1 and CDR2 are LNHDA and SQIVND (reference sequence). The ends lost 7 bases at V and 4 bases at J; junction bases unmatched: 6. The CDR3 covers 13 residues. The chain's CDR3 is CASIPTGSYGYTF. The DNA for the CDR3 is TGTGCCAGTATCCCGACAGGGAGCTATGGCTACACCTTC.

In this sample, this clone turned up a few times. The chain employs TRBV6-5 and TRBJ1-6; no definite D call. V was cut by 2 bases and J by 6 bases, with 5 bases left in between. Looked up from germline, CDR1 is MNHEY and CDR2 is SVGAGI. CDR3 length equals 13 residues. In DNA form, the CDR3 reads TGTGCCAGCAGTTACGACCCTAATTCACCCCTCCACTTT. Translation gives CASSYDPNSPLHF.

This chain uses TRBV5-1 with TRBJ2-3; TRBD2 aligns across 7 bases. The germline gives CDR1 SGHRS, CDR2 YFSETQ. V trimming: 4 bases; J trimming: 4 bases; junction bases outside the gene matches: 9. The CDR3 extends over 15 amino acids. Written as DNA, the CDR3 is TGCGCCAGCAGCCCCTACCAGGGAGGGTCAGATACGCAGTATTTT. Encoded protein: CASSPYQGGSDTQYF. Variable domain in full (rest from reference TRBV5-1 and TRBJ2-3): KAGVTQTPRYLIKTRGQQVTLSCSPISGHRSVSWYQQTPGQGLQFLFEYFSETQRNKGNFPGRFSGRQFSNSRSEMNVSTLELGDSALYLCASSPYQGGSDTQYFGPGTRLTVL.

The rearrangement joins TRBV27 to TRBJ2-7; 9 bases map to TRBD1. The CDR3 has 14 amino acids. Per germline, CDR1 MNHEY and CDR2 SMNVEV (reference sequence). With V trimmed by 2 bases and J by 5 bases, 4 bases remained unmatched. The CDR3 bases are TGTGCCAGCAGTTTAGGACAGGGGAGGAACGAGCAGTACTTC. Its protein is CASSLGQGRNEQYF.

The rearrangement links TRBV6-6 to TRBJ1-1, with D tentatively TRBD1 (6 bases). CDR1 MNHNY and CDR2 SVGAGI come from the germline V gene (reference sequence). The CDR3 consists of 13 residues. Trimming pared 8 bases from V and 0 bases from J, leaving 10 bases between. CDR3 loop: CASRDKLNTEAFF. The CDR3 DNA is TGTGCCAGCCGGGACAAGCTGAACACTGAAGCTTTCTTT.

The V and J genes are TRBV5-1 and TRBJ2-3; no firm D call. The CDR3 is made up of 13 amino acids. Trimming left V 2 bases short and J 4 bases short, with 8 bases between. Germline assignment: CDR1 SGHRS and CDR2 YFSETQ. CDR3 sequence reads: CASSFELSDTQYF. CDR3 DNA sequence: TGCGCCAGCAGCTTCGAGTTGTCAGATACGCAGTATTTT.

J is TRBJ2-7 and V is TRBV11-2, with D unresolved. Germline CDR1 and CDR2: SGHAT and FQNNGV. V was shortened by 1 base and J by 5 bases, with 9 bases between the two germline ends. This CDR3 has 13 residues. The CDR3 DNA follows: TGTGCCAGCAGCTTAGGGAACATGAACGAGCAGTACTTC. Amino acid sequence: CASSLGNMNEQYF.

The J gene is TRBJ1-4, the V gene TRBV9, with 9 bases lining up with TRBD1. The CDR3 sequence is 14 residues long. V shed 5 bases, J shed 8 bases, and the junction held 7 bases outside the gene matches. Germline values: CDR1 SGDLS, CDR2 YYNGEE. The CDR3: CASSRQGDREKLFF. CDR3 nucleotides: TGTGCCAGCAGTCGACAGGGGGACAGAGAAAAACTGTTTTTT.

A few counts support this clone. CDR3 sequence (DNA): TGTGCCAGCAGCTTCAAGACGGGGGGAAGCTCCTACGAGCAGTACTTC. This translates into CASSFKTGGSSYEQYF. The chain has TRBV5-4 and TRBJ2-7; TRBD2 aligns across 7 bases. This CDR3 is 16 amino acids long. V was clipped by 2 bases and J by 0 bases; unmatched bases: 8. From germline, CDR1 is SGHNT and CDR2 YYREEE (reference sequence).